These 31 T cell receptor beta chains were all obtained from the same sample, sequenced in a study of identical twins' blood T cells. Each CDR3 protein is one row after TCRdb ran MiXCR on the 5' RACE reads. The sample lists hundreds of thousands of distinct CDR3 sequences; 28% were seen once. Sequencing was carried out using PBMCs. All receptors come from a woman aged 18-49 years in good health.

The sample holds many counts of this clonotype. The V and J genes are TRBV5-1 and TRBJ2-3, with 15 nucleotides matching TRBD2. This CDR3 has 16 residues. Germline V gives CDR1 SGHRS, CDR2 YFSETQ. V gave up 4 bases and J gave up 4 bases; unmatched junction bases: 4. The chain's CDR3 is CASSRGLAGGADTQYF. The CDR3 coding sequence is TGCGCCAGCAGCCGGGGACTAGCGGGAGGTGCAGATACGCAGTATTTT.

This clonotype has just a few counts. The chain combines TRBV10-2 with TRBJ2-2, with D possibly being TRBD2 (7 bases). CDR1 is WSHSY, CDR2 SAAADI, per germline. Trimming shortened V by 7 bases and J by 6 bases, and 9 bases separated the two germline ends. There are 12 residues in the CDR3. CDR3 region: CASIGGAGELFF. The CDR3 DNA reads TGCGCCAGCATAGGGGGGGCCGGGGAGCTGTTTTTT.

J is TRBJ1-2 and V is TRBV6-5; no firm D call. V lost 8 bases and J lost 2, with 15 bases in between. Germline CDR1 and CDR2: MNHEY and SVGAGI. The CDR3 has 14 residues. The DNA for the CDR3 is TGTGCCAGCCTCCCCAGAACACGAAACTATGGCTACACCTTC. Residues: CASLPRTRNYGYTF.

The chain employs TRBV29-1 and TRBJ1-1; D ambiguous. V gave up 4 bases and J gave up 1 base, with 10 bases separating them. CDR1 SQVTM and CDR2 ANQGSEA come from the germline V gene. This CDR3 has 13 amino acids. CDR3 coding DNA: TGCAGCGTTGGGCCCAAGCGGAACACTGAAGCTTTCTTT. Translated: CSVGPKRNTEAFF.

Comment on this clonotype: A much larger clone differs from this one at a single base, so this may be a read error. V usage is TRBV19 and J usage is TRBJ1-3; D gene uncertain. Looked up from germline, CDR1 is LNHDA and CDR2 is SQIVND (reference sequence). CDR3 length: 15 residues. The CDR3 nucleotides read TGTGCCGGTAGTATGGACGGGAGGTCTGGAAACACCATATATTTT. Amino acid sequence: CAGSMDGRSGNTIYF.

This clonotype was seen more than once but under ten times. The V and J genes are TRBV14 and TRBJ2-7; D gene uncertain. Germline loops: CDR1 SGHDN, CDR2 FVKESK. Trimming shortened V by 5 bases and J by 0 bases, and 11 bases separated the two germline ends. CDR3 length equals 14 residues. The CDR3 is CASSFYTHSYEQYF. DNA for the CDR3: TGTGCCAGCAGCTTCTACACACACTCCTACGAGCAGTACTTC. Full variable domain (rest looked up from reference TRBV14 and TRBJ2-7): EAGVTQFPSHSVIEKGQTVTLRCDPISGHDNLYWYRRVMGKEIKFLLHFVKESKQDESGMPNNRFLAERTGGTYSTLKVQPAELEDSGVYFCASSFYTHSYEQYFGPGTRLTVT.

This clonotype was picked up many times. This chain's CDR3 is CASSDLWRGTSSYNEQFF. DNA of the CDR3: TGTGCCAGCAGTGACCTCTGGCGGGGGACGAGCTCCTACAATGAGCAGTTCTTC. The J gene is TRBJ2-1, the V gene TRBV2; 7 bases match TRBD2. Germline CDR1 SNHLY, CDR2 FYNNEI. V lost 3 bases and J lost 0; bases outside the gene matches: 11. The CDR3 consists of 18 residues.

The chain combines TRBV10-1 with TRBJ1-1; D is ambiguous. Germline CDR1 is WNHNN and CDR2 is SYGVQD (reference sequence). Between the trimmed V and J ends, which lost 3 bases and 2 bases, there was a span of 7 bases. There are 13 residues in the CDR3. The CDR3 is CASSDDSNTEAFF. For the CDR3, the DNA is TGCGCCAGCAGTGATGATAGCAACACTGAAGCTTTCTTT.

V gene TRBV28 combines with J gene TRBJ1-1; D uncertain. V was shortened by 5 bases and J by 9 bases, with 13 bases between the two germline ends. Germline V gene data show CDR1 as MDHEN and CDR2 as SYDVKM. The CDR3 contains 12 residues. The chain's CDR3 is CASSHLRQKAFF. The CDR3 DNA is TGTGCCAGCAGTCATCTCCGGCAGAAAGCTTTCTTT.

This clonotype was counted between two and nine times. V is TRBV12-3 or TRBV12-4 and J is TRBJ1-1; D gene unclear. V shed 6 bases and J shed 0 bases, with 14 bases lying between them. The CDR3 runs to 15 residues. The CDR3 here is CASSPRAVMNTEAFF. Here the CDR3 DNA reads TGTGCCAGCAGCCCCCGGGCAGTGATGAACACTGAAGCTTTCTTT.

V gene TRBV20-1 combines with J gene TRBJ2-7; D unclear. V was trimmed by 3 bases and J by 4 bases, leaving 7 bases between them. The CDR3 has 11 residues. The germline CDR1 and CDR2 sequences are DFQATT and SNEGSKA (reference sequence). The DNA of the CDR3 is TGCAGTGCTAGTTCCAGATACGAGCAGTACTTC. As protein: CSASSRYEQYF.

V is TRBV12-3 or TRBV12-4 and J is TRBJ1-2; D unresolved. The CDR3 extends over 10 amino acids. The V end lost 11 bases, the J end lost 6 bases, and 10 bases lay between the germline ends. CDR3 sequence reads: CASVVDGYTF. For the CDR3, the DNA is TGTGCCTCCGTAGTTGATGGCTACACCTTC.

This clonotype was observed a few times. The rearrangement joins TRBV18 to TRBJ2-1; possible D gene TRBD2, 6 bases. Trimming stripped 3 bases from V and 7 bases from J, with 7 bases between. CDR3 length: 12 amino acids. Germline lookup yields CDR1 KGHSH and CDR2 LQKENI. CDR3 in DNA: TGTGCCAGCTCACCGACTAGGAATGAGCAGTTCTTC. It codes for CASSPTRNEQFF.

This clonotype was seen only once. The genes are TRBV7-9 and TRBJ1-4, with 7 positions matching TRBD1. The J segment lost 8 bases and the V segment lost 6 bases, leaving 9 bases of the junction unmatched. Germline V gives CDR1 SEHNR, CDR2 FQNEAQ (reference sequence). This CDR3 contains 14 residues. The CDR3 nucleotides read TGTGCCAGCAGACCTACAGGGGTCGAGGAAAAACTGTTTTTT. It translates to CASRPTGVEEKLFF.

The rearrangement joins TRBV5-1 to TRBJ2-1; no clear D. CDR1 and CDR2 (germline): SGHRS, YFSETQ. The CDR3 has 12 amino acids. V lost 4 bases and J lost 6, with 8 bases in between. Written as DNA, the CDR3 is TGCGCCAGCAGCCATTGGGCCAATGAGCAGTTCTTC. This sequence encodes CASSHWANEQFF. The full variable domain, completed using reference TRBV5-1 and TRBJ2-1, is KAGVTQTPRYLIKTRGQQVTLSCSPISGHRSVSWYQQTPGQGLQFLFEYFSETQRNKGNFPGRFSGRQFSNSRSEMNVSTLELGDSALYLCASSHWANEQFFGPGTRLTVL.

The chain has TRBV12-3 or TRBV12-4 and TRBJ1-3; D uncertain. The CDR3 contains 12 residues. The CDR3 sequence is CVNRYSGNTIYF. CDR3 sequence (DNA): TGTGTCAACCGCTACTCTGGAAACACCATATATTTT.

This clonotype was seen many times. This chain connects TRBV9 to TRBJ2-1; 9 bases are a match to TRBD1. Germline V CDR1 and CDR2: SGDLS, YYNGEE. J lost 7 bases, V lost 4 bases, and 3 bases had no gene match. This CDR3 is 13 amino acids long. The CDR3 sequence: CASSIQGANEQFF. CDR3 in DNA: TGTGCCAGCAGCATACAGGGGGCGAATGAGCAGTTCTTC.

The chain links TRBV12-3 or TRBV12-4 to TRBJ2-2, with unresolved D. The germline V and J ends were trimmed by 1 base and 4 bases, with 7 bases remaining between them. The CDR3 contains 14 residues. The CDR3 DNA follows: TGTGCCAGCAGTTTAGATCCCAGCACCGGGGAGCTGTTTTTT. This sequence encodes CASSLDPSTGELFF.

With regard to this clonotype: Relative to the germline gene, one junction end is altered; a read error may explain this. V gene TRBV12-3 or TRBV12-4 combines with J gene TRBJ1-2; no firm D call. This CDR3 contains 11 residues. The CDR3 nucleotides read TGTGCCAACAGTTTTAGAAGGGGCTACACCTTC. It codes for CANSFRRGYTF.

This clonotype was found a few times. The rearrangement links TRBV9 to TRBJ2-1; 12 positions match TRBD2. Germline assignment: CDR1 SGDLS and CDR2 YYNGEE. This CDR3 contains 20 residues. The ends lost 3 bases at V and 0 bases at J; junction bases unmatched: 13. CDR3 nucleotide sequence: TGTGCCAGCAGCGACCCCTCCGCACTAGCGGGAGGACCCTCCTACAATGAGCAGTTCTTC. It yields the protein CASSDPSALAGGPSYNEQFF.

The CDR3, as DNA: TGCAGCGTTGAAGTACAGGGGATTGGGGGCTACACCTTC. Its protein product is CSVEVQGIGGYTF. The V and J genes are TRBV29-1 and TRBJ1-2; 7 nucleotides match TRBD1. Germline V gene data show CDR1 as SQVTM and CDR2 as ANQGSEA. The J segment lost 8 bases and the V segment lost 1 base, leaving 7 bases of the junction unmatched. The CDR3 runs to 13 residues.

This clonotype occurred a few times. This chain uses TRBV7-9 with TRBJ1-1, with D perhaps TRBD1 (5 bases). The CDR3 sequence is 18 residues long. Trimming stripped 5 bases from V and 0 bases from J, with 22 bases between. The germline V gene encodes CDR1 SEHNR and CDR2 FQNEAQ (reference sequence). The CDR3 protein is CASSHPSGGGRMNTEAFF. The CDR3, as DNA: TGTGCCAGCAGCCACCCTTCGGGGGGGGGAAGAATGAACACTGAAGCTTTCTTT.

This clonotype came up many times. CDR3 coding DNA: TGTGCCAGCAGCTTAGGAGACCTCTACTCCTACGAGCAGTACTTC. Translated: CASSLGDLYSYEQYF. This chain links TRBV11-2 with TRBJ2-7; D call uncertain. Germline V lookup: CDR1 SGHAT, CDR2 FQNNGV. V lost 1 base to trimming and J lost 0 bases, with 10 bases between them. This CDR3 contains 15 residues. The variable domain in full, completed from reference TRBV11-2 and TRBJ2-7, reads EAGVAQSPRYKIIEKRQSVAFWCNPISGHATLYWYQQILGQGPKLLIQFQNNGVVDDSQLPKDRFSAERLKGVDSTLKIQPAKLEDSAVYLCASSLGDLYSYEQYFGPGTRLTVT.

This clonotype was found a few times. The V gene is TRBV5-1, the J gene TRBJ1-6; no clear D gene. Trimming cost V 6 bases and J 7 bases, with 11 bases left between them. Germline V lookup: CDR1 SGHRS, CDR2 YFSETQ. The CDR3 sequence is 13 residues long. The CDR3 DNA reads TGCGCCAGCACAGAAGTGGGCAATTCACCCCTCCACTTT. This sequence encodes CASTEVGNSPLHF.

The chain recombines TRBV19 with TRBJ1-1; weak D call: TRBD1 (5 bases). The CDR3 covers 14 residues. Germline V lookup: CDR1 LNHDA, CDR2 SQIVND (reference sequence). Trimming pared 7 bases from V and 5 bases from J, leaving 17 bases between. The CDR3 coding sequence is TGTGCCAGTATCCGAGAGTGGGGGGGAACTGAAGCTTTCTTT. The encoded protein is CASIREWGGTEAFF.

This clonotype was observed a few times. The rearrangement joins TRBV9 to TRBJ2-5; no reliable D call. CDR1 and CDR2 (germline): SGDLS, YYNGEE. The CDR3 totals 14 residues. The V gene lost 0 bases and the J gene lost 0 bases, with 6 bases spanning the gap. The CDR3 loop reads CASSVAPYQETQYF. The CDR3, as DNA: TGTGCCAGCAGCGTAGCTCCCTACCAAGAGACCCAGTACTTC.

The chain combines TRBV5-1 with TRBJ1-1; TRBD1 agrees at 7 bases. V gave up 4 bases and J gave up 7 bases; unmatched junction bases: 10. The CDR3 totals 14 residues. The germline V gene encodes CDR1 SGHRS and CDR2 YFSETQ. The CDR3 is CASSPQGPPGEAFF. The CDR3 nucleotides are TGCGCCAGCAGCCCACAGGGGCCCCCTGGTGAAGCTTTCTTT.

This clonotype was seen a handful of times. The chain is built from TRBV6-2 or TRBV6-3 and TRBJ1-1; perhaps TRBD1 as D (6 bases). The CDR3 has 15 amino acids. Trimming took 6 bases from V and 1 from J, leaving 15 bases between them. Germline V CDR1 and CDR2: MNHEY, SVGEGT. CDR3 sequence (DNA): TGTGCCAGCAGGCTTGGGGGGGGGCGGAACACTGAAGCTTTCTTT. The encoded protein is CASRLGGGRNTEAFF.

Here the CDR3 reads CATGRREGYNEQFF. CDR3 DNA sequence: TGTGCCACCGGGAGGCGGGAGGGATACAATGAGCAGTTCTTC. The J gene is TRBJ2-1, the V gene TRBV6-2 or TRBV6-3; 9 bases map to TRBD2. Trimming took 10 bases from V and 4 from J; bases not matched to a gene: 8. Germline V lookup: CDR1 MNHEY, CDR2 SVGEGT. The length of the CDR3 is 14 residues.

This clonotype came up many times. The genes are TRBV10-2 and TRBJ1-1; 7 bases are shared with TRBD1. Germline CDR1 and CDR2: WSHSY and SAAADI. V lost 1 base to trimming and J lost 4 bases; unmatched junction nucleotides: 3. This CDR3 has 14 residues. The CDR3 spells CASSEYTGATEAFF. The CDR3 DNA follows: TGCGCCAGCAGTGAGTATACAGGGGCCACTGAAGCTTTCTTT.

CDR3 DNA: TGTGCCAGCAGCCGAGATCTCTATGGCTACACCTTC. Protein product: CASSRDLYGYTF. The chain has TRBV7-9 and TRBJ1-2, with unresolved D. The CDR3 runs to 12 residues. Looked up from germline, CDR1 is SEHNR and CDR2 is FQNEAQ (reference sequence). Between the trimmed V and J ends, which lost 5 bases and 4 bases, there was a span of 8 bases.